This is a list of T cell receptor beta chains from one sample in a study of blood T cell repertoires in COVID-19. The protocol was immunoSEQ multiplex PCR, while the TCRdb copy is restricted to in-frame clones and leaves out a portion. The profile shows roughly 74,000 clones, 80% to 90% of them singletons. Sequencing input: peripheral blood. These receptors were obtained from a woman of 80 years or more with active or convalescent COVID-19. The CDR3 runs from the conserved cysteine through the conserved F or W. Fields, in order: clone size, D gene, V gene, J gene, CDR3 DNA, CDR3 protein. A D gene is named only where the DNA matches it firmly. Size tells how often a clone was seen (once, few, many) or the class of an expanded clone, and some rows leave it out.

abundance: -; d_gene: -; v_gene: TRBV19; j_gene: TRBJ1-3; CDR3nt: TGTGCCAGTAGCTACTCTGGAAACACCATATATTTT; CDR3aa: CASSYSGNTIYF
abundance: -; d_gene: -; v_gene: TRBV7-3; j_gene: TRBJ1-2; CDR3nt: TGTGCCAGCAGCTTAGGAGTCTCGAACGGCGGCTACACCTTC; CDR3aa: CASSLGVSNGGYTF
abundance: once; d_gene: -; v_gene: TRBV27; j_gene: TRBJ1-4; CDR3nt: TGTGCCAGCAGCTCAATAGGGCGGGGGCTCGGAGGAAAACTGTTTTTT; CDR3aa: CASSSIGRGLGGKLFF
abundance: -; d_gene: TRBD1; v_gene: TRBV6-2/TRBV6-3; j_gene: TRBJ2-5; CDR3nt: TGTGCCAGCAGTTACGAGACAGGGGATGCGGAGACCCAGTACTTC; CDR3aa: CASSYETGDAETQYF
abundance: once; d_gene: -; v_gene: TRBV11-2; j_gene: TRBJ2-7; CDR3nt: TGTGCCAGCAGCTTAAGACAGGCGTCGGAGCAGTACTTC; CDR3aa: CASSLRQASEQYF
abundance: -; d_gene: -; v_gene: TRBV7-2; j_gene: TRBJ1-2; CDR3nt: TGTGCCAGCAGCGCCAGGGCCTATGGCTACACCTTC; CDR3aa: CASSARAYGYTF
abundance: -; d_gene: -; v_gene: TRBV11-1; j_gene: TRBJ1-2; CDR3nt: TGTGCCAGCAGCTTGACCGACAGGCCCTATGGCTACACCTTC; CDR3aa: CASSLTDRPYGYTF
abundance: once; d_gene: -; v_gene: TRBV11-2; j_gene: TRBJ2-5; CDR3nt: TGTGCCAGCAGCTTAGGGCCACAAGAGACCCAGTACTTC; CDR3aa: CASSLGPQETQYF
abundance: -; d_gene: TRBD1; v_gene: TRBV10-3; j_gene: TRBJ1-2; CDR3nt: TGTGCCAGCCGACAGGGGATCTATGGCTACACCTTC; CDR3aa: CASRQGIYGYTF
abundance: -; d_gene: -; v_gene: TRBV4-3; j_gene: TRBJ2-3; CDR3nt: TGCGCCAGCAGCCAAGGTCTTGGGAGGGGGGGCCGGCTGACAGATACGCAGTATTTT; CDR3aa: CASSQGLGRGGRLTDTQYF
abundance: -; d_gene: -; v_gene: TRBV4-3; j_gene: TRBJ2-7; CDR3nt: TGCGCCAGCAGCCAAGAAAGAGACAGCAGGGTCTACGAGCAGTACTTC; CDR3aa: CASSQERDSRVYEQYF
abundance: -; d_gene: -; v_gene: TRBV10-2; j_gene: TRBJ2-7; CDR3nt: TGCGCCAGCAGTGTAGGCGGGTCAGCCTACGAGCAGTACTTC; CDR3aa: CASSVGGSAYEQYF
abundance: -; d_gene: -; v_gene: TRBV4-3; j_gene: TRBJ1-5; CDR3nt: TGCGCCAGCAGCTTTGAATCATCCAGTCAGCCCCAGCATTTT; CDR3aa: CASSFESSSQPQHF
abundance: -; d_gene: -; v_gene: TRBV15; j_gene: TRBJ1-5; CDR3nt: TGTGCCACCAGCAACAGGGACAATCAGCCCCAGCATTTT; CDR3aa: CATSNRDNQPQHF
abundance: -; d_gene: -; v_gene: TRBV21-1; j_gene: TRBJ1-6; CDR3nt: TGTGCCACCCCGGGACAGGGTAGGAGCTCCTATAATTCACCCCTCCACTTT; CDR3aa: CATPGQGRSSYNSPLHF
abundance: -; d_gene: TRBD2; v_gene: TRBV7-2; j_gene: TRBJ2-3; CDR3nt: TGTGCCAGCAGCTTAGAATTGGGACTAGCTCAGTATTTT; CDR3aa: CASSLELGLAQYF
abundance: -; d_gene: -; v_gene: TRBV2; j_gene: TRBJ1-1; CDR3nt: TGTGCCAGCAGCCTCCAGGAAGACGCTGAAGCTTTCTTT; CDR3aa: CASSLQEDAEAFF
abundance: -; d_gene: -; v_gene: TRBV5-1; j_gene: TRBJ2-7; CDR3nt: TGCGCCAGCAGCTCCCCCCCTACGAGGGAGCAGTACTTC; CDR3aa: CASSSPPTREQYF
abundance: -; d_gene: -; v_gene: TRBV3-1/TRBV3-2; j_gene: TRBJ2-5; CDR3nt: TGTGCCAGCAGCAAGGAGGCGCGACAAGAGACCCAGTACTTC; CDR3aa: CASSKEARQETQYF
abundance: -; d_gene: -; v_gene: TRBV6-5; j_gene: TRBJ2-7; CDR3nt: TGTGCCAGCAGTTACTCTGTCAGGCCGCCCTACGAGCAGTACTTC; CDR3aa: CASSYSVRPPYEQYF
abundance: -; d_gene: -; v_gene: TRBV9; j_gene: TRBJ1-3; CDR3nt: TGTGCCAGCAGCCACCCAGGGGACGGAAACACCATATATTTT; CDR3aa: CASSHPGDGNTIYF
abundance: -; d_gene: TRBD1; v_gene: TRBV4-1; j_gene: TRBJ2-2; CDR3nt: TGCGCCAGCAGGGGACAGGGGGTAATCAACACCGGGGAGCTGTTTTTT; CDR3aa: CASRGQGVINTGELFF
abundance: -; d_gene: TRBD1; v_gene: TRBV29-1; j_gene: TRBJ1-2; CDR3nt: TGCAGCGTTGAAGTAGGGACAGGTTCCAATGGCTACACCTTC; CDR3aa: CSVEVGTGSNGYTF
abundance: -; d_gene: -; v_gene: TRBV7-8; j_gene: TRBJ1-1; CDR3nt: TGTGCCAGCAGCTTAGCGAGGTCCTCGGTAACTGAAGCTTTCTTT; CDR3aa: CASSLARSSVTEAFF
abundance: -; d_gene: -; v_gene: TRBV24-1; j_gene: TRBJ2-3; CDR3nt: TGTGCCACCAGTGATTCCTTCGACTTCACAGATACGCAGTATTTT; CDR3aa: CATSDSFDFTDTQYF
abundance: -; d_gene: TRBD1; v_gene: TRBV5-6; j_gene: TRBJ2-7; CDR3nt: TGTGCCAGCAGCTTTTCCGGACAGGGTCTTTACGAGCAGTACTTC; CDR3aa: CASSFSGQGLYEQYF
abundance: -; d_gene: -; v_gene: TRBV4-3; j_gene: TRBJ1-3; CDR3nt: TGCGCCAGCAGCCAGGAGTTCAGGGGATCTGGAAACACCATATATTTT; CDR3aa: CASSQEFRGSGNTIYF
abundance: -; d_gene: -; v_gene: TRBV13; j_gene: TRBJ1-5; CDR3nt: TGTGCCAGCAGCTTTAAACAGGGATGGGGCAATCAGCCCCAGCATTTT; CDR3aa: CASSFKQGWGNQPQHF
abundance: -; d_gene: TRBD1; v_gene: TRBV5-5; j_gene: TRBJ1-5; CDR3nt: TGTGCCAGCAGCTTAAGGACAGGGGGACTTAGTCAGCCCCAGCATTTT; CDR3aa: CASSLRTGGLSQPQHF
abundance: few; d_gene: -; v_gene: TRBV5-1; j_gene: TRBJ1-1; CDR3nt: TGCGCCAGCAGTCTAGGGGGGGACACTGAAGCTTTCTTT; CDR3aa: CASSLGGDTEAFF
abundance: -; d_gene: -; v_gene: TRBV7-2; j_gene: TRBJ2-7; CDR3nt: TGTGCCAGCAGCTTGGCCCAGGGGCCGGCCTACGAGCAGTACTTC; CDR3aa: CASSLAQGPAYEQYF
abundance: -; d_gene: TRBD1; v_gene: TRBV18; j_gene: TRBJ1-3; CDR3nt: TGTGCCAGCTCACCCCTCAGGGGGGATGGAAACACCATATATTTT; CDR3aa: CASSPLRGDGNTIYF
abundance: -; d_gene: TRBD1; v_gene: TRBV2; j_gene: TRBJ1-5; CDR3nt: TGTGCCAGCAGTGCTCTGAGGACAGGGGTTCTGAAGGGTATGAATCAGCCCCAGCATTTT; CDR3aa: CASSALRTGVLKGMNQPQHF
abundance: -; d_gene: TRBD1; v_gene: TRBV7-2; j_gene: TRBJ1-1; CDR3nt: TGTGCCAGCAGGATGGACAGGGTATATACTGAAGCTTTCTTT; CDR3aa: CASRMDRVYTEAFF
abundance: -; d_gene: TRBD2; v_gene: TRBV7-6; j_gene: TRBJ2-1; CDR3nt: TGTGCCAGCAGCTTAGCCGGGACTAGCGGGTCCTACAATGAGCAGTTCTTC; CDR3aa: CASSLAGTSGSYNEQFF
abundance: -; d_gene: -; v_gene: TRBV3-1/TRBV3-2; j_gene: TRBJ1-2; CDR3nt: TGTGCCAGCAGCCAAGACCGGGGGTCGGTCGGCTACACCTTC; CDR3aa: CASSQDRGSVGYTF
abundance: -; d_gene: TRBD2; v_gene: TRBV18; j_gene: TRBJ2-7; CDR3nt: TGTGCCAGCTCTCGGACTAGCGGGGTCTCCTACGAGCAGTACTTC; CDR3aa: CASSRTSGVSYEQYF
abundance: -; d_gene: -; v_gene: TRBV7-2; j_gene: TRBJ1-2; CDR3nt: TGTGCCAGCAGCTTAGGAGCCCGGGGTGGCGGCTACACCTTC; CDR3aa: CASSLGARGGGYTF
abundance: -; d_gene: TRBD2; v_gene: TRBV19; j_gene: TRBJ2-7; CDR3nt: TGTGCCAGTAGTATAGCCCCTACTAGCGGGGTCGAGCAGTACTTC; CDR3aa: CASSIAPTSGVEQYF
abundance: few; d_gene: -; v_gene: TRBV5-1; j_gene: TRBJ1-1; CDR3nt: TGCGCCAGCAGCTTGGACAGGGTGGCCACTGAAGCTTTCTTT; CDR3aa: CASSLDRVATEAFF
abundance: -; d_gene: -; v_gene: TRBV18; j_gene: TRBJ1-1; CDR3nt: TGTGCCAGCTCACCAACAGTCGGGGATTTGGGCACTGAAGCTTTCTTT; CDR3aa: CASSPTVGDLGTEAFF
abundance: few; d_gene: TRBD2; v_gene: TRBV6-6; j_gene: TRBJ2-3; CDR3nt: TGTGCCAGCAGTTCGCTAGCGGGGGGACGAGATACGCAGTATTTT; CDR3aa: CASSSLAGGRDTQYF
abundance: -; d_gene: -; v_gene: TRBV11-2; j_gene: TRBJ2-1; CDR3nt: TGTGCCAGCAGCTTACCAGGATACTACAATGAGCAGTTCTTC; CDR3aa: CASSLPGYYNEQFF
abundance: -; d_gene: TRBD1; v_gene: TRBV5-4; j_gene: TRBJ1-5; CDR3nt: TGTGCCAGCAGCGAGGGACAGTTTGAGCCCCAGCATTTT; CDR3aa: CASSEGQFEPQHF
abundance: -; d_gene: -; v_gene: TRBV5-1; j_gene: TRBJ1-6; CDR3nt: TGCGCCAGCAGCACCTGGACAGTTACAAGCTCCTATAATTCACCCCTCCACTTT; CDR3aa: CASSTWTVTSSYNSPLHF
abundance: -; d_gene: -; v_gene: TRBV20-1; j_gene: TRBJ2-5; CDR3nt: TGCAGTGCCAGGAGGGGAGAGACCCAGTACTTC; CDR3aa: CSARRGETQYF
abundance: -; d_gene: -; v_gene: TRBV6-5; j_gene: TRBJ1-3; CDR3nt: TGTGCCAGTGTACTTGAGGCCACTGTCGGAAACACCATATATTTT; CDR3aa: CASVLEATVGNTIYF
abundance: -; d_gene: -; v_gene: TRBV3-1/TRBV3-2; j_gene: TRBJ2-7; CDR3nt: TGTGCCAGCAGCCAAGATCCCAGTATCTACGAGCAGTACTTC; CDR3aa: CASSQDPSIYEQYF
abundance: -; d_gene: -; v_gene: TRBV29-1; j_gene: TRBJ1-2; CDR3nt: TGCAGCGTGACTGGACTGGCTAACTATGGCTACACCTTC; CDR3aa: CSVTGLANYGYTF
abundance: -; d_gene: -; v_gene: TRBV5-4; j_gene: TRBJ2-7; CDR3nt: TGTGCCAGCAGACAGGACAGATCCTACGAGCAGTACTTC; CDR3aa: CASRQDRSYEQYF
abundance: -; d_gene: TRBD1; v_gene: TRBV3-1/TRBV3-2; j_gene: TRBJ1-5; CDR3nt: TGTGCCAGCAGCCAAAAGTCCGCAGGGGGCGGGGGCAATCAGCCCCAGCATTTT; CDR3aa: CASSQKSAGGGGNQPQHF
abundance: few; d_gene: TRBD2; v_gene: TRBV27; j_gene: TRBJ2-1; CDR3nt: TGTGCCAGCACCCCCAGGACTAGCGACTACAATGAGCAGTTCTTC; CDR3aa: CASTPRTSDYNEQFF
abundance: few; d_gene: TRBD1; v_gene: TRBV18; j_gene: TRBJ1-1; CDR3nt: TGTGCCAGCTCACCACCACAGGGGCCGGGTGCTTTCTTT; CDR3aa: CASSPPQGPGAFF
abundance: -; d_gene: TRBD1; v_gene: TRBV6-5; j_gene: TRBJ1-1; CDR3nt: TGTGCCAGCAGTTACCCTGGACAGGGAAAGGCTGAAGCTTTCTTT; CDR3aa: CASSYPGQGKAEAFF
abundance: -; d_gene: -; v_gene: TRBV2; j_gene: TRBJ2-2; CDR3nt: TGTGCCAGCATCCTGGACAGCAACACCGGGGAGCTGTTTTTT; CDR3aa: CASILDSNTGELFF
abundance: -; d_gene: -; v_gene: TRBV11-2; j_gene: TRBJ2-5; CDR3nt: TGTGCCAGCAGCTTAGTACCGGGGGGCCCGGAGACCCAGTACTTC; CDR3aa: CASSLVPGGPETQYF
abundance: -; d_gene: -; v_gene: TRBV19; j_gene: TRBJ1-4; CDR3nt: TGTGCCAGTAGTATAAGGCCGGCACGCGGGTTATGGGAAAAACTGTTTTTT; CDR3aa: CASSIRPARGLWEKLFF
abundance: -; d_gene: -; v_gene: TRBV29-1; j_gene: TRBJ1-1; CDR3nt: TGCAGCGTTGGGGATGGCGGGAGTACTGAAGCTTTCTTT; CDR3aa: CSVGDGGSTEAFF
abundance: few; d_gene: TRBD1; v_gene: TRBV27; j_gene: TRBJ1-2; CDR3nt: TGTGCCAGCAGCACTACAGGGGGCACCGCTGGCTACACCTTC; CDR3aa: CASSTTGGTAGYTF